This T cell receptor (beta chain) was profiled in a study of cytomegalovirus exposure and HLA in healthy donors. Findings of the study overall: CMV serostatus was the only immune exposure information that was available. A reported reduction in N-insertions relative to the 666-donor mean was seen in an Asian-associated ancestry cluster in a later analysis.

The PCR employed 60 Vbeta primers together with 13 Jbeta primers. TCRdb's table, derived via immunoSEQ multiplex PCR, lists solely in-frame clones and lacks some. The profile shows about 77,000 clones, around 78% of them singletons. In this sample, this clone turned up a few times. Its specificity is not known. In germline, CDR1 is MNHNS, CDR2 SASEGT. The CDR3 runs to 13 residues. V was shortened by 3 bases and J by 4 bases, with 9 bases between the two germline ends. V is TRBV6-1 and J is TRBJ1-1; no definite D call. Sequencing used PBMCs. This receptor was taken from a man aged 35-49 years in good health and CMV-seronegative. CDR3 region: CASSDGFGTEAFF. The CDR3, as DNA: TGTGCCAGCAGTGACGGGTTTGGCACTGAAGCTTTCTTT.